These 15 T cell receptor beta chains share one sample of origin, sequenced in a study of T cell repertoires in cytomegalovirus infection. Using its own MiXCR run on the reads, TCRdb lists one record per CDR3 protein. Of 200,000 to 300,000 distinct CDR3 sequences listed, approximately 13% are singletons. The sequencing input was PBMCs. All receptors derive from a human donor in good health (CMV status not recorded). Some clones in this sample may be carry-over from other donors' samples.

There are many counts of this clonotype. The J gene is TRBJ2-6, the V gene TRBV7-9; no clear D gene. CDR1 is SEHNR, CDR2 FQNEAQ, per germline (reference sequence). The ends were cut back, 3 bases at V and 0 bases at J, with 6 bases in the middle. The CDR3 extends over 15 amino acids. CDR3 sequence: CASSFLTSGANVLTF. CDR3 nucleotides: TGTGCCAGCAGCTTTCTGACCTCTGGGGCCAACGTCCTGACTTTC.

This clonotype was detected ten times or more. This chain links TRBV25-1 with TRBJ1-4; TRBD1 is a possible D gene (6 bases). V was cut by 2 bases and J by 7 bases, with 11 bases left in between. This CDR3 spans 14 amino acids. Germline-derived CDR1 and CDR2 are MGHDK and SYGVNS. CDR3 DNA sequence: TGTGCCAGCAGTGAAGAGGGGGAGGTTGAAAAACTGTTTTTT. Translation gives CASSEEGEVEKLFF.

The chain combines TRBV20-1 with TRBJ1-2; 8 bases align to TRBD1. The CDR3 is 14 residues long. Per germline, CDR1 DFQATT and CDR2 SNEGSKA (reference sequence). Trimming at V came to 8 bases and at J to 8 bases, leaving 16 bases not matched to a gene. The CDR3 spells CSPLGQGRVKGYTF. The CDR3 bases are TGCAGTCCCTTAGGACAGGGAAGGGTAAAAGGCTACACCTTC.

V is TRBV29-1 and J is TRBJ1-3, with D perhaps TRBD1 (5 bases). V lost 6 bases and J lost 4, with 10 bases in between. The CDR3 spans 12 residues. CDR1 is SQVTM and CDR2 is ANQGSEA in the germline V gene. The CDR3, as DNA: TGCAGCGTAATAGACAGAGGAAACACCATATATTTT. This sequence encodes CSVIDRGNTIYF.

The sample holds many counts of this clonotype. The CDR3 loop reads CASSSRGTRGNLAKNIQYF. The CDR3 nucleotides read TGTGCCAGCAGTTCCCGGGGGACTAGAGGGAACTTAGCCAAAAACATTCAGTACTTC. The chain is built from TRBV12-3 or TRBV12-4 and TRBJ2-4; TRBD2 aligns across 8 bases. With V trimmed by 4 bases and J by 0 bases, 14 bases remained unmatched. The CDR3 contains 19 residues.

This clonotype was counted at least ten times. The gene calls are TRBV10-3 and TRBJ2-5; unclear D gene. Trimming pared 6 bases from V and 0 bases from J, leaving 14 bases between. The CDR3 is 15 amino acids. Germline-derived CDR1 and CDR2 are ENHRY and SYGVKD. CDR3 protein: CAISGLDGYQETQYF. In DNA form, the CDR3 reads TGTGCCATCAGCGGCCTAGACGGTTACCAAGAGACCCAGTACTTC.

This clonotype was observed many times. The CDR3 DNA reads TGTGCCAGCAGCTTAGACAATGAGCAGTTCTTC. This codes for CASSLDNEQFF. The chain couples TRBV7-2 to TRBJ2-1, with D uncertain. Germline CDR1 reads SGHTA; CDR2 reads FQGNSA. V was pared by 1 base and J by 5 bases, with 0 bases between. The CDR3 consists of 11 residues.

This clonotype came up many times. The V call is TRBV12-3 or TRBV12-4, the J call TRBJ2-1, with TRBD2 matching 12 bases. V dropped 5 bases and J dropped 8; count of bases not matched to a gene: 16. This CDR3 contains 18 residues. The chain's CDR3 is CASSRRRNLAGGVDEQFF. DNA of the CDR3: TGTGCCAGCAGTCGGAGACGAAATCTAGCGGGAGGGGTGGATGAGCAGTTCTTC.

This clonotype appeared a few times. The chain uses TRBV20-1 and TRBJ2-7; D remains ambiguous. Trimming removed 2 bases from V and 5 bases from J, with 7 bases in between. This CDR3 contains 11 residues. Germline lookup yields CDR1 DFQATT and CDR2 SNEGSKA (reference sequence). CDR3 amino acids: CSARRGDEQYF. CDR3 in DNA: TGCAGTGCTAGAAGAGGAGACGAGCAGTACTTC.

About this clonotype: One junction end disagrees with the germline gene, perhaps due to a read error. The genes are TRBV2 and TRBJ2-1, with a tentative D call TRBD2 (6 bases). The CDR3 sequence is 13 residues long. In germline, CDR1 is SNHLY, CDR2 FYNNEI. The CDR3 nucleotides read TGTGCCAGCACCCGGGAGCAGAGGAATGAGAAGTTCTTC. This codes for CASTREQRNEKFF.

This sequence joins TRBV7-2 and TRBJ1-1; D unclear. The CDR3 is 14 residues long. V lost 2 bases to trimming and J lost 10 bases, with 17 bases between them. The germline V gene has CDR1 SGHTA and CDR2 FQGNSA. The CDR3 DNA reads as TGTGCCAGCAGCTTACCCCCGGACGGTTTCGGAGCTTTCTTT. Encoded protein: CASSLPPDGFGAFF. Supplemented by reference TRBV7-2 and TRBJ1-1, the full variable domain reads GAGVSQSPSNKVTEKGKDVELRCDPISGHTALYWYRQSLGQGLEFLIYFQGNSAPDKSGLPSDRFSAERTGGSVSTLTIQRTQQEDSAVYLCASSLPPDGFGAFFGQGTRLTVV.

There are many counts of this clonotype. CDR3: CASKEGTGTYQPQHF. The CDR3 DNA sequence: TGTGCCAGCAAGGAGGGCACAGGGACATATCAGCCCCAGCATTTT. The V and J genes are TRBV7-2 and TRBJ1-5; a possible D gene is TRBD1 (6 bases). CDR1 is SGHTA, CDR2 FQGNSA, per germline. Trimming left V 7 bases short and J 5 bases short, with 18 bases between. The CDR3 contains 15 residues.

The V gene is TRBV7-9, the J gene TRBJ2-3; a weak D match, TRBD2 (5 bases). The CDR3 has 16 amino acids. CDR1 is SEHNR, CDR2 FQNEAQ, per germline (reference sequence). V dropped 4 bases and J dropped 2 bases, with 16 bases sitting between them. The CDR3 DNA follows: TGTGCCAGCAGCTCGACCAGGACTCTCAACACAGATACGCAGTATTTT. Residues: CASSSTRTLNTDTQYF.

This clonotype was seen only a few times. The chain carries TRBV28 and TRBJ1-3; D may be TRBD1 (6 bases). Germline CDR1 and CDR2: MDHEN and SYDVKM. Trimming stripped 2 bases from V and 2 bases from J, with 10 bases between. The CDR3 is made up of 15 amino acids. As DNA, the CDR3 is TGTGCCAGCAGTTTAACGGGGGGCCCTGGAAACACCATATATTTT. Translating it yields CASSLTGGPGNTIYF.

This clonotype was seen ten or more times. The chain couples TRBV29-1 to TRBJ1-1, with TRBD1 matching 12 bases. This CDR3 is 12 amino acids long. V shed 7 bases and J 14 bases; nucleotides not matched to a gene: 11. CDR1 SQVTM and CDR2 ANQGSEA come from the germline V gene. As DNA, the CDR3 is TGCAGCGCGTTGGGACAGGGGGCAGAAGGGTTCTTT. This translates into CSALGQGAEGFF. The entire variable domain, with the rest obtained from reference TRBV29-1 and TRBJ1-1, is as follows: SAVISQKPSRDICQRGTSLTIQCQVDSQVTMMFWYRQQPGQSLTLIATANQGSEATYESGFVIDKFPISRPNLTFSTLTVSNMSPEDSSIYLCSALGQGAEGFFGQGTRLTVV.